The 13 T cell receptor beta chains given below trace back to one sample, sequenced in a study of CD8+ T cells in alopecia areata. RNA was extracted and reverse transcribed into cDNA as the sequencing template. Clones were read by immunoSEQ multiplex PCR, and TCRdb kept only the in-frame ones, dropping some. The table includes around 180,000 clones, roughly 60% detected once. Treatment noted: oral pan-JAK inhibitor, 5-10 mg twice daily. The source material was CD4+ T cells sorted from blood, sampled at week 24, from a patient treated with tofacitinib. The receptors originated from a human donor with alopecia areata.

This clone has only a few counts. As DNA, the CDR3 is TGTGCCACCAGAACGGGGGACAGGGCCGGCGACGGGGAGCTGTTTTTT. It yields the protein CATRTGDRAGDGELFF. V usage is TRBV15 and J usage is TRBJ2-2; 9 bases map to TRBD1. Germline-derived CDR1 and CDR2 are LNHNV and YYDKDF (reference sequence). The trim removed 6 bases at V and 7 bases at J, leaving 12 bases unmatched. This CDR3 comprises 16 residues.

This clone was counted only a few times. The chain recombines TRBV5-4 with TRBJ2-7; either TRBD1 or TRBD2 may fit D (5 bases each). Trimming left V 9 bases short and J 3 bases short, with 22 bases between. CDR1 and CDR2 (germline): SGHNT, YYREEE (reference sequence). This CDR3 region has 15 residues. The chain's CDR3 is CATRLGRGAVYEQYF. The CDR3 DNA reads TGTGCCACTCGACTTGGACGGGGCGCTGTCTACGAGCAGTACTTC.

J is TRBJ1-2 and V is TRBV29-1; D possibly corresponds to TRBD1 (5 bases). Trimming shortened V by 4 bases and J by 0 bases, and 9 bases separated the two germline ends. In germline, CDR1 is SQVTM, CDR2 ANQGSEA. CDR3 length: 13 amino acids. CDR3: CSVGGIANYGYTF. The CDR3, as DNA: TGCAGCGTTGGGGGGATTGCTAACTATGGCTACACCTTC.

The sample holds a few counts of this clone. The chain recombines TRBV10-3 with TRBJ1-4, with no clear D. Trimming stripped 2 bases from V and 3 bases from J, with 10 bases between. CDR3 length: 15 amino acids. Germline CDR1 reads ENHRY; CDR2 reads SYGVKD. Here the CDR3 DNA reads TGTGCCATCAGTGAGGGGGAGGAGGCTAATGAAAAACTGTTTTTT. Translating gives CAISEGEEANEKLFF.

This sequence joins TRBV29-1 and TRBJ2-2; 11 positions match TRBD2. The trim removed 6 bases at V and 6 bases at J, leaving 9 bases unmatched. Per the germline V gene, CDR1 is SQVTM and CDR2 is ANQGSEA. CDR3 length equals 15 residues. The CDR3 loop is CSVASSGGAAGELFF. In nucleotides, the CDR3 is TGCAGCGTCGCTAGTAGCGGGGGGGCCGCCGGGGAGCTGTTTTTT.

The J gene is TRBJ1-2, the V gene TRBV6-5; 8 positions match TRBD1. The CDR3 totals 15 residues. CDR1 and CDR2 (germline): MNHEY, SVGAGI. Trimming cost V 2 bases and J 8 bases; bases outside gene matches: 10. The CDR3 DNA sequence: TGTGCCAGCAGTTACGATGGGACAGGTGTAAGCGGCTACACCTTC. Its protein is CASSYDGTGVSGYTF.

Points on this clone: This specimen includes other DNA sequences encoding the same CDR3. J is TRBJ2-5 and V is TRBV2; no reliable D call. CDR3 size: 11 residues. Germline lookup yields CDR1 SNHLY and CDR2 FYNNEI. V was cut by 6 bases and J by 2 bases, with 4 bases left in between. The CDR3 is CASRVQETQYF. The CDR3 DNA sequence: TGTGCCAGCAGGGTTCAAGAGACCCAGTACTTC.

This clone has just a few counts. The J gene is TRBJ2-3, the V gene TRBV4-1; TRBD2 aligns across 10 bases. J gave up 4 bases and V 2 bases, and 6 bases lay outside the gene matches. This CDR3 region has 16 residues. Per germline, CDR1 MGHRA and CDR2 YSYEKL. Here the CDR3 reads CASSQKSGGAADTQYF. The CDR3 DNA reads TGCGCCAGCAGCCAAAAAAGCGGGGGGGCTGCAGATACGCAGTATTTT.

The chain's CDR3 is CAWSPGATTEAFF. The CDR3 DNA is TGTGCCTGGAGTCCGGGGGCAACGACTGAAGCTTTCTTT. The V gene is TRBV30, the J gene TRBJ1-1, with a tentative D call TRBD1 (6 bases). The CDR3 loop spans 13 amino acids. Germline V lookup: CDR1 GTSNPN, CDR2 SVGIG (reference sequence). V lost 2 bases, J lost 5 bases, and 12 bases lay in between.

As DNA, the CDR3 is TGCGCCAGCAGCCAAGTCCCCCAGGGGCAGACCGGGACCCAGTACTTC. The encoded protein is CASSQVPQGQTGTQYF. The V gene is TRBV4-3, the J gene TRBJ2-5, with D maybe TRBD1 (6 bases). This CDR3 region has 16 residues. The germline gives CDR1 LGHNA, CDR2 YSLEER. With 1 base removed from V and 7 bases from J, the gap between germline ends came to 19 bases.

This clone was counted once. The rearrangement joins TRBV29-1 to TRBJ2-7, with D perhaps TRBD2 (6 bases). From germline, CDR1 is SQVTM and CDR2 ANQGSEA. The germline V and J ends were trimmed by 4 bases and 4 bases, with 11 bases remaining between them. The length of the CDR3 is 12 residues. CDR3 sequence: CSVGIAGYEQYF. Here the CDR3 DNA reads TGCAGCGTTGGTATTGCGGGGTACGAGCAGTACTTC.

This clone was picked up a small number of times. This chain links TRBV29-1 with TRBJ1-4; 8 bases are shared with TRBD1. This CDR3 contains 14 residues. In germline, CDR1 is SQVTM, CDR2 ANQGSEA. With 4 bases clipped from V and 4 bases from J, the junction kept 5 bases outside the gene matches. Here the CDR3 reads CSVGSGQGNEKLFF. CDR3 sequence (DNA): TGCAGCGTTGGGTCCGGACAGGGTAATGAAAAACTGTTTTTT.

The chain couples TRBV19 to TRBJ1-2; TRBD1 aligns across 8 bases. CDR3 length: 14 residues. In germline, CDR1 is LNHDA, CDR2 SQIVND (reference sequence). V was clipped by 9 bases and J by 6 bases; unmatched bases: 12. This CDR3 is CASRNPDRGHGYTF. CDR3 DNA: TGTGCCAGCCGAAACCCAGACAGGGGTCATGGCTACACCTTC.